What follows is one TCR beta chain and its context. Its antigen is currently unknown. Sequencing was performed with immunoSEQ multiplex PCR; in TCRdb, only in-frame clones are kept and a portion is missing. Here the sample spans 15,000 or so clones, about 70% being singletons. This specimen belongs to a study of radiotherapy plus CTLA-4 blockade in lung cancer. Study context: Objective responses arose in approximately 17% of patients, and over 25% experienced disease control. Study conclusions and caveats: An expansion of tumor-derived TCR clones occurred in blood after radiotherapy plus ipilimumab. Reports state that early shifts in blood T cell clones, with interferon-beta, best predicted response.

Germline loops: CDR1 MGHRA, CDR2 YSYEKL. The V gene end was trimmed by 0 bases and the J gene end by 5 bases; junction bases not matched to a gene: 2. The CDR3 is 15 residues long. The sequences come from peripheral blood, collected from a patient treated with radiotherapy plus ipilimumab. The chain carries TRBV4-1 and TRBJ2-2, with 8 bases lining up with TRBD1. The receptor comes from a human donor with non-small cell lung cancer whose response to radiotherapy plus ipilimumab could not be evaluated. The CDR3 coding sequence is TGCGCCAGCAGCCAAGAAACAGGGGGGACCGGGGAGCTGTTTTTT. Its translation: CASSQETGGTGELFF.